The source of this T cell receptor beta chain is a study of CD8+CD57+ T cells in acquired aplastic anemia (dated by TCRdb to the late 2010s). About the investigation overall: Extracted DNA from sorted CD4+ and CD8+ cells averaged around 3.3 ug, ranging from about 0.2 to 30 ug. CD8+CD57+ expansion was defined as frequency above the mean frequency observed in healthy subjects. The study at large found these results: Although 25 to 30 CD8+ CDR3 sequences were shared by patients and controls, these sequences appeared highly expressed in patients and within the immunodominant clones of patients. Between patients and healthy controls, no significant difference in CD8+ Simpson's diversity was found (P=0.060).

TCR beta VDJ combination and CDR3 sequence profiling used genomic DNA as the template. An Illumina HiSeq 2000 was the platform used for TCR repertoire sequencing. The study's own analysis went as follows. TRBV/TRBJ rearrangement plots, CDR3 size and DJ length profiles, and Simpson's diversity index were used to assess repertoires. The most abundant DNA sequence in the deep sequencing data was taken as the immunodominant clone. CDR3 amino acid sequences were checked for sharing across subjects and were also compared against the VDJdb database and published repertoires. TCRdb's own reprocessing of the public reads used fastp at Q25 and MiXCR and kept productive beta chains. Identical CDR3 proteins give one entry, which carries the most common genes and DNA. These V and J calls are TCRdb output, not the study's own analysis. This sample holds more than 150,000 distinct CDR3 sequences; less than 50% were observed only once. The top ten clonotypes cover under 3.5% of the sample.

At least ten counts were recorded for this clonotype. The antigen it recognizes is unknown. Per-base quality was not reported, and no clone a single base away is much larger than it. CDR1 and CDR2 were assigned from the germline V gene as SQVTM and ANQGSEA. There are 15 amino acids in the CDR3, from cysteine to phenylalanine inclusive. Of the read, only the CDR3 DNA is kept; its 45 bases are in frame from base 1. Unmatched junction bases come to 9, with V trimmed by 6 bases and J by 1 base. The patients picked for sequencing were ones in whom flow cytometry had shown an expansion of CD8+CD57+ cells. Severe acquired aplastic anemia was diagnosed in all patients according to International Study of Aplastic Anemia and Agranulocytosis and Camitta criteria. At the time blood was sampled, none of the patients had received any therapy. The study deep-sequenced TCR repertoires of sorted CD4+ and CD8+ blood T cells from severe aplastic anemia patients and healthy subjects. In the USA, patient enrollment took place under clinicaltrials.gov protocols 00001620, 01623167, 00001397, 00071045, 00081523 and 00961064. Ficoll-Paque density gradient centrifugation was used to isolate peripheral blood mononuclear cells. Before DNA extraction, CD4+ and CD8+ T cells were sorted by FACS or by magnetic beads.

Recombination connected TRBV29-1 to TRBJ1-1, and 9 bases in between align with TRBD1. This TCR came from a human donor with aplastic anemia. The source material was sorted CD4+, CD8+, or CD8+CD57+ T cells (not recorded which) from PBMCs. At the DNA level, the sequence is TGCAGCGTGGACCTTTCGGGACAGGGGAACACTGAAGCTTTCTTT. It specifies CSVDLSGQGNTEAFF.